These 13 T cell receptor beta chains were all obtained from the same sample, sequenced in a study of follicular helper T cells after annual influenza vaccination. Sequencing used immunoSEQ multiplex PCR; TCRdb keeps in-frame clones, though not all of them. The sample shows around 9,000 clones, approximately 83% of them seen only once. Time point indicated: 2013-2014 season, 7 days after vaccination. The specimen was CXCR5- memory CD4+ T cells sorted from blood, collected 7 days after influenza vaccination. The origin of the receptors is an adult who received the influenza vaccine.

The count of this clone is one. V and J are TRBV5-5 and TRBJ2-2; D remains unclear. The CDR3 totals 16 residues. Germline V lookup: CDR1 SGHKS, CDR2 YYEKEE (reference sequence). V was trimmed by 4 bases and J by 4 bases, leaving 17 bases between them. The CDR3 nucleotides read TGTGCCAGCAGCCCGCCCGTGGGCGCCTCCACCGGGGAGCTGTTTTTT. Translated, it gives CASSPPVGASTGELFF.

J is TRBJ2-4 and V is TRBV9; the D gene is possibly TRBD2 (5 bases). CDR1 and CDR2 from the germline V gene are SGDLS and YYNGEE. Trimming took 4 bases from V and 5 from J, leaving 10 bases between them. The CDR3 runs 13 residues. The CDR3 protein is CASSFPGENIQYF. The DNA of the CDR3 is TGTGCCAGCAGCTTCCCCGGGGAAAACATTCAGTACTTC.

The rearrangement uses TRBV29-1 and TRBJ2-5; 7 nucleotides match TRBD1. V dropped 7 bases and J dropped 3; count of bases not matched to a gene: 5. The CDR3 has 12 residues. In germline, CDR1 is SQVTM, CDR2 ANQGSEA. The CDR3: CSGAGTEETQYF. CDR3 bases: TGCAGCGGAGCTGGGACAGAAGAGACCCAGTACTTC. Full variable domain (outside the CDR3, taken from reference TRBV29-1 and TRBJ2-5): SAVISQKPSRDICQRGTSLTIQCQVDSQVTMMFWYRQQPGQSLTLIATANQGSEATYESGFVIDKFPISRPNLTFSTLTVSNMSPEDSSIYLCSGAGTEETQYFGPGTRLLVL.

The chain uses TRBV6-5 and TRBJ1-6; D ambiguous. Trimming took off 2 bases at V and 9 bases at J, with 14 bases between the two ends. Per germline, CDR1 MNHEY and CDR2 SVGAGI. The CDR3 extends over 15 amino acids. The DNA of the CDR3 is TGTGCCAGCAGTTACGAAGTCCAGCGGACTTCACCCCTCCACTTT. It is translated as CASSYEVQRTSPLHF.

J is TRBJ2-4 and V is TRBV11-2; D ambiguous. Trimming removed 4 bases at V and 0 bases at J, with 7 bases between. The CDR3 sequence is 14 residues long. Germline loops: CDR1 SGHAT, CDR2 FQNNGV. The CDR3 region is CASSSQLAKNIQYF. CDR3 DNA: TGTGCCAGCAGCTCACAACTAGCCAAAAACATTCAGTACTTC.

The rearrangement links TRBV5-1 to TRBJ2-3, with TRBD2 matching 10 bases. The CDR3 runs to 16 residues. Looked up from germline, CDR1 is SGHRS and CDR2 is YFSETQ. The trim removed 1 base at V and 4 bases at J, leaving 6 bases unmatched. The CDR3 reads CASSLPAGGYSDTQYF. The CDR3 nucleotides are TGCGCCAGCAGCTTGCCAGCGGGGGGGTACTCAGATACGCAGTATTTT.

The chain carries TRBV7-9 and TRBJ1-2, with D possibly TRBD1 on 6 matching bases. The CDR3 contains 13 residues. Per the germline V gene, CDR1 is SEHNR and CDR2 is FQNEAQ (reference sequence). V was pared by 3 bases and J by 4 bases, with 9 bases between. The CDR3 bases are TGTGCCAGCAGCTTTGGGGGCAGCTATGGCTACACCTTC. Amino acids: CASSFGGSYGYTF.

In this sample, this clone turned up a few times. V gene TRBV7-9 combines with J gene TRBJ2-3; D perhaps matches TRBD2 (6 bases). The CDR3 sequence is 16 residues long. Trimming shortened V by 4 bases and J by 2 bases, and 16 bases separated the two germline ends. CDR1 is SEHNR, CDR2 FQNEAQ, per germline (reference sequence). CDR3: CASSSFRRGYTDTQYF. DNA for the CDR3: TGTGCCAGCAGCTCGTTCCGGCGGGGCTACACAGATACGCAGTATTTT.

The CDR3 reads CASSFWQGPRNTYEQYF. The CDR3, as DNA: TGTGCCAGCAGTTTCTGGCAGGGCCCCCGAAATACCTACGAGCAGTACTTC. The rearrangement uses TRBV27 and TRBJ2-7, with TRBD1 as a possible D gene (5 bases). Trimming shortened V by 3 bases and J by 2 bases, and 20 bases separated the two germline ends. There are 17 residues in the CDR3. The V gene's germline CDR1 is MNHEY and CDR2 SMNVEV (reference sequence).

This clone was seen a few times. The V call is TRBV9, the J call TRBJ1-1; D call uncertain. Germline V CDR1 and CDR2: SGDLS, YYNGEE. Trimming removed 4 bases from V and 11 bases from J, with 18 bases in between. CDR3 length equals 13 residues. CDR3 protein: CASSLGSESRAFF. CDR3 sequence (DNA): TGTGCCAGCAGCTTAGGATCCGAATCGCGGGCTTTCTTT.

The genes are TRBV18 and TRBJ2-7; TRBD2 is a possible D gene (5 bases). CDR3 size: 16 residues. Trimming cost V 0 bases and J 3 bases, with 15 bases left between them. Germline loops: CDR1 KGHSH, CDR2 LQKENI. As DNA, the CDR3 is TGTGCCAGCTCACCACCCCCCGGGCGGGTCTACTACGAGCAGTACTTC. Amino acid sequence: CASSPPPGRVYYEQYF.

This chain uses TRBV2 with TRBJ2-1; 11 bases match TRBD2. The V gene end was trimmed by 2 bases and the J gene end by 10 bases; junction bases not matched to a gene: 7. The CDR3 runs 15 residues. Germline loops: CDR1 SNHLY, CDR2 FYNNEI. This chain's CDR3 is CASSESTSGGYEQFF. The CDR3 coding sequence is TGTGCCAGCAGTGAAAGTACTAGCGGGGGCTACGAGCAGTTCTTC.

The rearrangement joins TRBV19 to TRBJ1-2; D gene unclear. V lost 0 bases to trimming and J lost 4 bases, with 12 bases between them. CDR1 LNHDA and CDR2 SQIVND come from the germline V gene (reference sequence). This CDR3 is built from 15 residues. The CDR3 DNA reads TGTGCCAGTAGTATAGATCACACCAGTATCTATGGCTACACCTTC. It is translated as CASSIDHTSIYGYTF. Drawing the rest from reference TRBV19 and TRBJ1-2, the complete variable domain is DGGITQSPKYLFRKEGQNVTLSCEQNLNHDAMYWYRQDPGQGLRLIYYSQIVNDFQKGDIAEGYSVSREKKESFPLTVTSAQKNPTAFYLCASSIDHTSIYGYTFGSGTRLTVV.